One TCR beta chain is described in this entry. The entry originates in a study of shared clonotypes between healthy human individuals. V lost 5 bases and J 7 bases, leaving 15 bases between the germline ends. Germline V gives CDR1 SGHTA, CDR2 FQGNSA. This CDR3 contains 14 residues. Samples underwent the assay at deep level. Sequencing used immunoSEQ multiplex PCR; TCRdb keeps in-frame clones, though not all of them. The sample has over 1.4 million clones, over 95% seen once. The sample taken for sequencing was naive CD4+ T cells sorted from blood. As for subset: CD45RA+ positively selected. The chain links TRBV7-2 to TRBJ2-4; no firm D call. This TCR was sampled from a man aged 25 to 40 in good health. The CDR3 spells CASSLPAGPNIQYF. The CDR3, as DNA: TGTGCCAGCAGCCTCCCCGCCGGCCCGAACATTCAGTACTTC.